A single sample is the source of the 13 T cell receptor beta chains below, sequenced in a study of blood T cell repertoires in COVID-19. Generated by immunoSEQ multiplex PCR, the TCRdb table keeps only in-frame clones and is missing some. Of around 260,000 clones listed, around 86% are singletons. Sample: peripheral blood. The source of these receptors is a man younger than 35 with active or convalescent COVID-19.

The chain links TRBV29-1 to TRBJ2-3, with D possibly matching TRBD1 (5 bases). This CDR3 has 15 amino acids. Germline CDR1 is SQVTM and CDR2 is ANQGSEA. V was pared by 2 bases and J by 4 bases, with 16 bases between. The CDR3 DNA reads as TGCAGCGTTGAAATCAGGGCCTCAAGCCCAGATACGCAGTATTTT. Translated: CSVEIRASSPDTQYF.

The CDR3 nucleotides read TGTGCCAGCAGCTTATCCAGGGTCAAGGAGACCCAGTACTTC. Translating gives CASSLSRVKETQYF. V and J are TRBV11-3 and TRBJ2-5; D perhaps matches TRBD1 (5 bases). CDR3 length: 14 residues. Looked up from germline, CDR1 is SGHNT and CDR2 is YENEEA. Trimming stripped 2 bases from V and 5 bases from J, with 12 bases between. The full variable domain, in which reference TRBV11-3 and TRBJ2-5 provide the parts outside the CDR3, is EAGVVQSPRYKIIEKKQPVAFWCNPISGHNTLYWYLQNLGQGPELLIRYENEEAVDDSQLPKDRFSAERLKGVDSTLKIQPAELGDSAVYLCASSLSRVKETQYFGPGTRLLVL.

The J gene is TRBJ2-5, the V gene TRBV24-1, with 10 nucleotides matching TRBD1. Germline lookup yields CDR1 KGHDR and CDR2 SFDVKD. With V trimmed by 3 bases and J by 4 bases, 7 bases remained unmatched. The CDR3 consists of 16 residues. The CDR3 is CATSDPRDRGGETQYF. CDR3 nucleotides: TGTGCCACCAGTGATCCCCGGGACAGGGGTGGAGAGACCCAGTACTTC.

This chain uses TRBV6-2 or TRBV6-3 with TRBJ2-7, with TRBD2 as a possible D gene (6 bases). The CDR3 covers 14 residues. V shed 5 bases and J shed 0 bases, with 11 bases lying between them. The germline V gene has CDR1 MNHEY and CDR2 SVGEGT. The CDR3 bases are TGTGCCAGCAGTGGGGGGTCGAACTCCTACGAGCAGTACTTC. It translates to CASSGGSNSYEQYF.

The V and J genes are TRBV29-1 and TRBJ1-2; D remains ambiguous. Trimming stripped 0 bases from V and 9 bases from J, with 14 bases between. The CDR3 is 13 residues long. Germline values: CDR1 SQVTM, CDR2 ANQGSEA. The CDR3 loop reads CSVEDRLAASYTF. The CDR3 nucleotides read TGCAGCGTTGAAGATCGGTTGGCAGCGAGCTACACCTTC.

The chain links TRBV19 to TRBJ2-1; 8 nucleotides agree with TRBD2. V lost 4 bases and J lost 7; bases outside the gene matches: 6. Looked up from germline, CDR1 is LNHDA and CDR2 is SQIVND (reference sequence). The CDR3 has 14 residues. The DNA for the CDR3 is TGTGCCAGTAGTACCGGGACTAGGATAAATGAGCAGTTCTTC. Amino acids: CASSTGTRINEQFF.

The CDR3 is CASSVAETPYGYTF. The CDR3 nucleotides are TGTGCCAGCAGCGTAGCTGAAACACCCTATGGCTACACCTTC. V and J are TRBV9 and TRBJ1-2; no clear D. The CDR3 loop spans 14 amino acids. V dropped 0 bases and J dropped 4 bases, with 10 bases sitting between them. Germline assignment: CDR1 SGDLS and CDR2 YYNGEE.

This CDR3 is CATSREPQGVYNEQFF. In nucleotides, the CDR3 is TGTGCCACCAGCAGAGAACCACAGGGGGTGTACAATGAGCAGTTCTTC. This chain connects TRBV15 to TRBJ2-1, with 8 bases identical to TRBD1. Germline values: CDR1 LNHNV, CDR2 YYDKDF (reference sequence). There are 16 residues in the CDR3. V shed 0 bases, J shed 4 bases, and the junction held 5 bases outside the gene matches.

V and J are TRBV5-4 and TRBJ2-2; D is perhaps TRBD2 (5 bases). This CDR3 has 13 residues. V was clipped by 1 base and J by 6 bases, with 7 bases between them. The germline V gene encodes CDR1 SGHNT and CDR2 YYREEE (reference sequence). The CDR3: CASSLSGAGELFF. The CDR3, as DNA: TGTGCCAGCAGCTTGTCCGGGGCCGGGGAGCTGTTTTTT.

This clone has a handful of counts. The CDR3 region has the DNA TGTGCATTTGAGGGAGACAGGGGGCGGGCGTACTTC. Translated, it gives CAFEGDRGRAYF. This sequence joins TRBV30 and TRBJ2-7; TRBD1 aligns across 10 bases. The germline gives CDR1 GTSNPN, CDR2 SVGIG (reference sequence). There are 12 residues in the CDR3.

This sequence joins TRBV5-4 and TRBJ2-1; 7 bases map to TRBD1. The germline CDR1 and CDR2 sequences are SGHNT and YYREEE (reference sequence). This CDR3 has 16 residues. J was trimmed by 7 bases and V by 6 bases; bases with no gene match: 16. The CDR3 region is CASKETLDRSLNEQFF. CDR3 nucleotides: TGTGCCAGCAAAGAAACGCTGGACAGGTCGCTTAATGAGCAGTTCTTC.

The chain employs TRBV7-2 and TRBJ2-1, with TRBD2 identical over 14 bases. This CDR3 spans 18 amino acids. The ends lost 2 bases at V and 7 bases at J; junction bases unmatched: 10. CDR1 SGHTA and CDR2 FQGNSA come from the germline V gene. The CDR3 loop reads CASSLRWGLAGDSNEQFF. CDR3 nucleotides: TGTGCCAGCAGCTTAAGATGGGGACTAGCGGGAGATTCGAATGAGCAGTTCTTC.

J is TRBJ2-5 and V is TRBV9, with D perhaps TRBD2 (5 bases). The CDR3 contains 13 residues. Trimming left V 1 base short and J 5 bases short, with 9 bases between. Germline assignment: CDR1 SGDLS and CDR2 YYNGEE. CDR3 residues: CASSVYPGETQYF. Written as DNA, the CDR3 is TGTGCCAGCAGCGTATATCCGGGGGAGACCCAGTACTTC.